The 3 T cell receptor beta chains reported below all come from one sample, sequenced in a study of cytomegalovirus exposure and HLA in healthy donors. Primers: 60 Vbeta forward and 13 Jbeta reverse. Produced via immunoSEQ multiplex PCR; TCRdb's table is partial and in-frame only. The data show tens of thousands of clones, with roughly 85% seen just once and 1.5% to 2% held by the top ten. The sequencing input was PBMCs. These receptors were obtained from a man aged 25-45 years in good health and CMV-seronegative.

The chain recombines TRBV4-3 with TRBJ1-1; 7 nucleotides match TRBD1. The junction had 6 bases not matched to a gene; V was cut back by 4 bases and J by 1 base. CDR3 length equals 15 residues. Germline CDR1 LGHNA, CDR2 YSLEER. CDR3 in DNA: TGCGCCAGCAGCCGGAGGGACAGTGCGAACACTGAAGCTTTCTTT. Encoded protein: CASSRRDSANTEAFF.

This clone was seen only a few times. J is TRBJ2-3 and V is TRBV28; the D gene is possibly TRBD2 (6 bases). The germline V gene has CDR1 MDHEN and CDR2 SYDVKM. V lost 4 bases, J lost 0 bases, and 14 bases lay in between. The CDR3 has 16 residues. The CDR3 region has the DNA TGTGCCAGCAGTTCAAACGGGGGTCCCAGCACAGATACGCAGTATTTT. It yields the protein CASSSNGGPSTDTQYF.

The rearrangement uses TRBV18 and TRBJ1-3; D might be TRBD1 (6 bases). V dropped 0 bases and J dropped 0 bases, with 12 bases sitting between them. This CDR3 comprises 17 residues. Germline CDR1 KGHSH, CDR2 LQKENI. The CDR3 coding sequence is TGTGCCAGCTCACCACCGTCAGGGGTCTCCTCTGGAAACACCATATATTTT. As protein: CASSPPSGVSSGNTIYF.